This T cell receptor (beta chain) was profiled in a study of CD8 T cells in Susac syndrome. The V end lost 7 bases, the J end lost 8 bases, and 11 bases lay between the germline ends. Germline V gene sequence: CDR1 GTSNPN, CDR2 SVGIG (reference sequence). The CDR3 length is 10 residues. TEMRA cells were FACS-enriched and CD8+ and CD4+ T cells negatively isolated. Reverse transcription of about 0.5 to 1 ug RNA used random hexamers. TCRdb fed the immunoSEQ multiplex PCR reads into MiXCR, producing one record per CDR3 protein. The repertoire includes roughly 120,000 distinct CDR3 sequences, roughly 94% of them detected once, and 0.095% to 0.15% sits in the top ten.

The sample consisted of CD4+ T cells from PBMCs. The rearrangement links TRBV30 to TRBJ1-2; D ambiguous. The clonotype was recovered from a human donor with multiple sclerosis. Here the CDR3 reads CALLVGGYTF. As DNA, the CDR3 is TGTGCCTTACTGGTGGGGGGCTACACCTTC.